Each of the 8 T cell receptor beta chains below was sequenced from the same sample in a study of human T cells and chemical hapten exposure. TCRdb used MiXCR to reprocess the 5' RACE reads, holding one entry per CDR3 protein. The sample holds about 110,000 distinct CDR3 sequences, roughly 19% seen once. The template was total RNA from unfractionated whole blood. These TCRs come from a human donor in good health.

The chain combines TRBV6-5 with TRBJ1-1, with D uncertain. In germline, CDR1 is MNHEY, CDR2 SVGAGI. This CDR3 region has 16 residues. The V gene lost 0 bases and the J gene lost 2 bases, with 13 bases spanning the gap. CDR3 DNA: TGTGCCAGCAGTTACTCGATCCCAGGACTAAACACTGAAGCTTTCTTT. It is translated as CASSYSIPGLNTEAFF.

This clonotype has a handful of counts. The chain recombines TRBV29-1 with TRBJ1-2, with D perhaps TRBD1 (6 bases). This CDR3 is 12 amino acids long. Germline V gives CDR1 SQVTM, CDR2 ANQGSEA. The ends were cut back, 7 bases at V and 2 bases at J, with 11 bases in the middle. CDR3 in amino acids: CSDLDSNYGYTF. CDR3 in DNA: TGCAGCGACCTGGACAGCAACTATGGCTACACCTTC.

This clonotype has a handful of counts. The chain carries TRBV6-5 and TRBJ2-7; TRBD1 is a possible D gene (5 bases). CDR1 is MNHEY, CDR2 SVGAGI, per germline. The CDR3 has 14 amino acids. V lost 5 bases, J lost 1 base, and 12 bases lay in between. CDR3 protein: CASSLTGNSYEQYF. The CDR3 nucleotides read TGTGCCAGCAGTCTAACAGGAAATTCCTACGAGCAGTACTTC.

This clonotype was recorded at least ten times. This chain joins TRBV18 and TRBJ2-1; 11 positions match TRBD2. CDR1 and CDR2 from the germline V gene are KGHSH and LQKENI. V lost 6 bases, J lost 3 bases, and 7 bases stayed unmatched. CDR3 length: 16 residues. The CDR3 protein is CASSPSGTSGYNEQFF. DNA for the CDR3: TGTGCCAGCTCCCCCTCCGGGACTAGCGGCTACAATGAGCAGTTCTTC. Combining the CDR3 with reference TRBV18 and TRBJ2-1 gives the whole variable domain NAGVMQNPRHLVRRRGQEARLRCSPMKGHSHVYWYRQLPEEGLKFMVYLQKENIIDESGMPKERFSAEFPKEGPSILRIQQVVRGDSAAYFCASSPSGTSGYNEQFFGPGTRLTVL.

The chain couples TRBV3-1 to TRBJ1-5, with D perhaps matching TRBD1 (5 bases). V was trimmed by 3 bases and J by 0 bases, leaving 12 bases between them. The CDR3 has 16 residues. CDR1 is LGHDT and CDR2 is YNNKEL in the germline V gene (reference sequence). The CDR3 reads CASSQWGPNSNQPQHF. The CDR3 nucleotides are TGTGCCAGCAGCCAGTGGGGCCCGAATAGCAATCAGCCCCAGCATTTT.

V is TRBV25-1 and J is TRBJ1-4, with 10 bases aligning to TRBD1. V lost 0 bases, J lost 10 bases, and 8 bases stayed unmatched. The germline V gene has CDR1 MGHDK and CDR2 SYGVNS. CDR3 length: 16 amino acids. The CDR3 bases are TGTGCCAGCAGTGAATATATGACAGGGGGCTTGGGAAAACTGTTTTTT. Protein product: CASSEYMTGGLGKLFF.

The chain has TRBV5-4 and TRBJ2-3; 9 bases fit TRBD2. Germline values: CDR1 SGHNT, CDR2 YYREEE (reference sequence). The CDR3 runs to 17 residues. V trimming: 0 bases; J trimming: 6 bases; junction bases outside the gene matches: 11. CDR3 region: CASSLVGLAGTGDTQYF. CDR3 bases: TGTGCCAGCAGCTTGGTAGGCCTAGCGGGGACGGGGGATACGCAGTATTTT.

This clonotype was seen more than once but under ten times. The gene calls are TRBV6-1 and TRBJ2-7; 10 bases match TRBD2. The CDR3 length is 16 residues. With V trimmed by 2 bases and J by 6 bases, 10 bases remained unmatched. Germline loops: CDR1 MNHNS, CDR2 SASEGT. CDR3 sequence: CASSERGVSGRSEQYF. The CDR3 nucleotides are TGTGCCAGCAGTGAAAGGGGGGTTAGCGGGAGGAGCGAGCAGTACTTC.